The T cell receptor beta chain described here comes from a study of blood T cell repertoires in COVID-19. This clone came up once. Data came from immunoSEQ multiplex PCR; TCRdb stores just in-frame clones and leaves some out. This table holds 250,000 to 300,000 clones, 90% to 95% found once. Sequenced material: PBMCs or T cells enriched from blood (not recorded which). The sequence came from a human donor in a cohort exposed to, infected with or recovered from COVID-19 (not recorded which). The donor label of this sample is uncertain.

In DNA, the CDR3 is TGCGCCAGCAGCCAAGAAAGGGCCAGAGGGCCAGATACGCAGTATTTT. Its protein product is CASSQERARGPDTQYF. The chain uses TRBV4-1 and TRBJ2-3; weak D call: TRBD2 (5 bases). Deletions cut 0 bases from V and 4 bases from J, with 14 bases between. The CDR3 consists of 16 residues. Per germline, CDR1 MGHRA and CDR2 YSYEKL.